This is a list of T cell receptor beta chains from one sample in a study of control samples from healthy donors and cancer patients. Generated by immunoSEQ multiplex PCR, the TCRdb table keeps only in-frame clones and is missing some. This table has some 120,000 clones, 89% appearing once. Sequenced input: blood. These TCRs come from a middle-aged man in good health. CDR3s include the opening cysteine and the closing phenylalanine or tryptophan. A D gene is named only where the DNA matches it firmly. Some rows have no size entry. The others give once, few or many, or a class for an expanded clone.

CDR3 protein	V gene	J gene	clone size	D gene
CASSLAALGTEAFF	TRBV5-1	TRBJ1-1	.	.
CASSSPRTGTANTEAFF	TRBV5-4	TRBJ1-1	.	.
CASSWDPGQSGYEQYF	TRBV11-1	TRBJ2-7	.	.
CASSGHRAAEAFF	TRBV7-8	TRBJ1-1	.	.
CASSPGALNEKLFF	TRBV11-2	TRBJ1-4	.	.
CASSPRQGGETQYF	TRBV11-2	TRBJ2-5	.	TRBD1
CASSSETGDQMNTEAFF	TRBV27	TRBJ1-1	.	.
CASSSTGTGGTEAFF	TRBV7-2	TRBJ1-1	.	TRBD1
CASSRGGREAFF	TRBV27	TRBJ1-1	.	TRBD1
CAWGSSYEQYF	TRBV30	TRBJ2-7	.	.
CASNQGLSGGPYEQYF	TRBV10-1	TRBJ2-7	.	TRBD2
CASSQGQGRDTQYF	TRBV4-2	TRBJ2-3	.	TRBD1
CASREGTGGPYGYTF	TRBV6-5	TRBJ1-2	few	TRBD1
CASSFGTGPNTGELFF	TRBV5-1	TRBJ2-2	.	TRBD1
CASSYRGGNSPLHF	TRBV6-6	TRBJ1-6	.	.
CASSQMENSPLHF	TRBV27	TRBJ1-6	.	.
CASTGTGNQPQHF	TRBV19	TRBJ1-5	few	.
CATGDRGNLDTQYF	TRBV10-3	TRBJ2-3	.	TRBD1
CASSPAVEGHQPQHF	TRBV7-8	TRBJ1-5	.	.
CASSLVAGGRYGYTF	TRBV5-1	TRBJ1-2	.	TRBD1
CASSYSGETQYF	TRBV6-5	TRBJ2-5	.	.
CASSSRTSGGIETQYF	TRBV3-1/TRBV3-2	TRBJ2-5	.	TRBD2
CASSLEWGHSPLHF	TRBV7-9	TRBJ1-6	few	.
CASSFVTGVGDTEAFF	TRBV5-1	TRBJ1-1	.	TRBD1
CASSVEGSGANVLTF	TRBV9	TRBJ2-6	.	.
CASDRTGDFSSNQPQHF	TRBV10-2	TRBJ1-5	.	TRBD1
CASSTGQGFTEAFF	TRBV6-5	TRBJ1-1	.	TRBD1
CASRTGQLGDTQYF	TRBV27	TRBJ2-3	.	TRBD1
CATSDPGQGTDTQYF	TRBV24-1	TRBJ2-3	.	TRBD1
CASSQVTGGSHNEQFF	TRBV4-2	TRBJ2-1	.	TRBD2
CASSSLLQNEQFF	TRBV9	TRBJ2-1	.	.
CASGLLMNTEAFF	TRBV12-5	TRBJ1-1	.	.
CASSLGGGAGEQFF	TRBV7-7	TRBJ2-1	.	TRBD2
CASSVPGTVLYEQYF	TRBV27	TRBJ2-7	once	TRBD1
CATSDPGGDGYTF	TRBV24-1	TRBJ1-2	.	.
CATSDSRQTDTQYF	TRBV24-1	TRBJ2-3	.	.